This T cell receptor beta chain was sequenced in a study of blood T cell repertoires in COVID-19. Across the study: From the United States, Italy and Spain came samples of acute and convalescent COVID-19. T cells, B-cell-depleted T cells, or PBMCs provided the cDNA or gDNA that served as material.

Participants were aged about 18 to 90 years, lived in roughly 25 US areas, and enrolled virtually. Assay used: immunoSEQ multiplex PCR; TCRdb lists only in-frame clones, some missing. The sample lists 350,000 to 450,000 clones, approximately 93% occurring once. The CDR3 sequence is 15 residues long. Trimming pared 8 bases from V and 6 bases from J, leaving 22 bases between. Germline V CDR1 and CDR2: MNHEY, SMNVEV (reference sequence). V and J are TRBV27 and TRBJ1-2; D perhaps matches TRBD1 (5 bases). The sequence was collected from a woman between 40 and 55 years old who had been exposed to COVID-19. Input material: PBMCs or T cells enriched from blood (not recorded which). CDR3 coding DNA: TGTGCCAGCGCCCCGTCCCGGGGGAGCCCGGATGGCTACACCTTC. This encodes CASAPSRGSPDGYTF.